This TCR beta chain was identified in a study of blood T cell repertoires in COVID-19. The recovered donors of Cohort 3 showed two negative PCRs, clearance, or symptom resolution. The V gene's germline CDR1 is SGHTA and CDR2 FQGNSA. This CDR3 has 17 amino acids. V was clipped by 4 bases and J by 5 bases, with 24 bases between them. Methods used by the authors: Estimates of nucleated cell counts were drawn from the amplification of reference gene primers. Here immunoSEQ multiplex PCR was the method, and the copy in TCRdb shows in-frame clones only, minus some. V, J and clone size reflect that table, while D and trimming were determined from the DNA. Of about 480,000 clones listed, roughly 90% are singletons.

The clonotype was recovered from a middle-aged woman who had recovered from COVID-19. The V gene is TRBV7-2, the J gene TRBJ2-7, with D perhaps TRBD1 (6 bases). Sequencing input: PBMCs or T cells enriched from blood (not recorded which). As DNA, the CDR3 is TGTGCCAGCAGCTCCGGCCCCCCCGGGACACCCGGGGACGAGCAGTACTTC. Translating it yields CASSSGPPGTPGDEQYF.